The text below deals with one T cell receptor beta chain. Its antigen is as yet unknown. The data were taken from a study of siplizumab effects on memory and regulatory T cells. Study-wide results and limits: Only a minor fraction of alloreactive clones mapped to unstimulated subsets. Roughly 80-97% of proliferating CD4+ or CD8+ clones lacked an assignable naive or memory phenotype.

Data came from immunoSEQ multiplex PCR; TCRdb stores just in-frame clones and leaves some out. The table includes around 86,000 clones, approximately 93% detected once. Germline CDR1 GTSNPN, CDR2 SVGIG (reference sequence). Unmatched junction bases numbered 9, after V lost 6 bases and J lost 5 bases. The CDR3 runs to 13 residues. The receptor comes from a human donor in good health. The V call is TRBV30, the J call TRBJ2-7; 8 positions agree with TRBD1. Material for sequencing was non-Treg CD4+ T cells sorted from blood. CDR3 coding DNA: TGTGCCTGCACCCGGGACAGGATGAACGAGCAGTACTTC. Translated: CACTRDRMNEQYF.